This T cell receptor (beta chain) was obtained from a study of T cell responses to AZD1222 COVID-19 vaccine. TCRdb keeps only in-frame clones here, not all; method: immunoSEQ multiplex PCR. The table lists about 150,000 clones, roughly 90% of them singletons. Findings and caveats of the study: Clonal diversity may have been underestimated in mostly white British donors. When two AZD1222 doses had been given, Spike-specific TCR breadth and depth rose.

The germline V and J ends were trimmed by 8 bases and 2 bases, with 8 bases remaining between them. This CDR3 is built from 12 residues. CDR1 and CDR2 from the germline V gene are MDHEN and SYDVKM. In regard to this clone: Its target is not known.

The TCR comes from an adult who received the AZD1222 COVID-19 vaccine. Sequencing used peripheral blood, obtained 28 days after the second AZD1222 dose. The chain joins TRBV28 to TRBJ2-3; D perhaps matches TRBD1 (6 bases). The chain's CDR3 is CASWDNTDTQYF. The CDR3, as DNA: TGTGCCAGCTGGGACAACACAGATACGCAGTATTTT. Combining the CDR3 with reference TRBV28 and TRBJ2-3 gives the whole variable domain DVKVTQSSRYLVKRTGEKVFLECVQDMDHENMFWYRQDPGLGLRLIYFSYDVKMKEKGDIPEGYSVSREKKERFSLILESASTNQTSMYLCASWDNTDTQYFGPGTRLTVL.